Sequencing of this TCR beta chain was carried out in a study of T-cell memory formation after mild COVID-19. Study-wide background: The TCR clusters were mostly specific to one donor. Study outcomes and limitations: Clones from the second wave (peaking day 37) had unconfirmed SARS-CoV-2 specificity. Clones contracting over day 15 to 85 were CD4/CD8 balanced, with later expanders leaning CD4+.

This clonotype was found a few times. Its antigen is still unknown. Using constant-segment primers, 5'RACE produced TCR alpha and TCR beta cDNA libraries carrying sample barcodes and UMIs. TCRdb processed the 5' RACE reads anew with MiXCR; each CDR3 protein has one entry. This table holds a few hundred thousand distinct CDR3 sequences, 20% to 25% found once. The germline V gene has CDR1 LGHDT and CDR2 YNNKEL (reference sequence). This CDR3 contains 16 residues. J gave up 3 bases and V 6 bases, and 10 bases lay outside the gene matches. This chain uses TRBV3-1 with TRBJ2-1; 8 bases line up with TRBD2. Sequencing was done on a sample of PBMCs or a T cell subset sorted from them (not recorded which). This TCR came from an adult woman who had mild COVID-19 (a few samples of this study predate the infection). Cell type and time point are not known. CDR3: CASSLRSLAGYNEQFF. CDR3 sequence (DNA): TGTGCCAGCAGTCTAAGGTCTCTAGCGGGCTACAATGAGCAGTTCTTC.